The 5 T cell receptor beta chains below were found in one sample sequenced in a study of T-cell reconstitution after alpha-beta-depleted transplantation in children. Library preparation (for TCRbeta) was performed with unique molecular identifiers. Using its own MiXCR run on the PCR reads, TCRdb lists one record per CDR3 protein. The table includes fewer than 550,000 distinct CDR3 sequences, roughly 15% detected once. Specimen: PBMCs, mostly from graft donor cells, collected 360 days after TCRalphabeta/CD19-depleted stem cell transplant. The receptors originated from a boy younger than two who had a stem cell transplant for Wiskott-Aldrich syndrome, so the T cells may come from the graft donor.

The V gene is TRBV12-3 or TRBV12-4, the J gene TRBJ2-3, with D possibly being TRBD1 or TRBD2 (5 bases each). V lost 6 bases and J 4 bases, leaving 14 bases between the germline ends. The CDR3 totals 14 residues. The CDR3 protein is CASRGDGGPDTQYF. CDR3 in DNA: TGTGCCAGCAGGGGGGATGGGGGTCCAGATACGCAGTATTTT.

V gene TRBV7-2 combines with J gene TRBJ2-7; TRBD2 agrees at 10 bases. The CDR3 is made up of 17 amino acids. With V trimmed by 5 bases and J by 2 bases, 12 bases remained unmatched. Germline values: CDR1 SGHTA, CDR2 FQGNSA. The CDR3 protein is CASSDRTSGYNAYEQYF. The CDR3 DNA sequence: TGTGCCAGCAGCGACCGGACTAGCGGCTACAACGCCTACGAGCAGTACTTC. Full variable domain (missing parts from reference TRBV7-2 and TRBJ2-7): GAGVSQSPSNKVTEKGKDVELRCDPISGHTALYWYRQSLGQGLEFLIYFQGNSAPDKSGLPSDRFSAERTGGSVSTLTIQRTQQEDSAVYLCASSDRTSGYNAYEQYFGPGTRLTVT.

The chain combines TRBV12-3 or TRBV12-4 with TRBJ2-2; 7 bases are a match to TRBD1. The ends lost 7 bases at V and 2 bases at J; junction bases unmatched: 10. This CDR3 has 16 residues. The CDR3 nucleotides read TGTGCCAGCAAAGACAGGGCATTCGCTAACACCGGGGAGCTGTTTTTT. This translates into CASKDRAFANTGELFF.

The V gene is TRBV20-1, the J gene TRBJ2-5; TRBD2 agrees at 8 bases. With 6 bases clipped from V and 2 bases from J, the junction kept 2 bases outside the gene matches. CDR1 DFQATT and CDR2 SNEGSKA come from the germline V gene (reference sequence). This CDR3 has 12 residues. This chain's CDR3 is CSAGGVQETQYF. CDR3 DNA: TGCAGTGCCGGGGGGGTACAAGAGACCCAGTACTTC.

This clonotype was observed a handful of times. The rearrangement joins TRBV29-1 to TRBJ2-1; D is ambiguous. The CDR3 spans 14 residues. The germline CDR1 and CDR2 sequences are SQVTM and ANQGSEA. The ends were cut back, 8 bases at V and 7 bases at J, with 21 bases in the middle. DNA of the CDR3: TGCAGCTCCCTAGACTTCTCCTCCAGGAATGAGCAGTTCTTC. Protein: CSSLDFSSRNEQFF.